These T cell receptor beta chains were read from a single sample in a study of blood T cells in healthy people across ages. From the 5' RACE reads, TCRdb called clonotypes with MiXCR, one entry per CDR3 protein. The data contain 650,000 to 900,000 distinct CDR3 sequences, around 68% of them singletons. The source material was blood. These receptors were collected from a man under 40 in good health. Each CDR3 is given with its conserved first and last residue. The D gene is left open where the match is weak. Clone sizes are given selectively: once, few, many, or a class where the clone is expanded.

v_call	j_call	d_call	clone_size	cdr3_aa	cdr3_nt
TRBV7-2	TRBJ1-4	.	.	CASSRTREHEKLFF	TGTGCCAGCAGCCGGACTAGGGAACATGAAAAACTGTTTTTT
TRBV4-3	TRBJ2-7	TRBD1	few	CASSQRTGEVYEQYF	TGCGCCAGCAGCCAAAGGACAGGGGAGGTCTACGAGCAGTACTTC
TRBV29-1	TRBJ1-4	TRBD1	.	CSVGRDREGEKLFF	TGCAGCGTGGGAAGGGACAGGGAAGGTGAAAAACTGTTTTTT
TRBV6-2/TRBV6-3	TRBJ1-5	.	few	CASSYSSGSQPQHF	TGTGCCAGCAGTTACTCGTCAGGGTCGCAGCCCCAGCATTTT
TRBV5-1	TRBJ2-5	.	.	CASSLNLGGETQYF	TGCGCCAGCAGCTTGAATCTAGGTGGTGAGACCCAGTACTTC
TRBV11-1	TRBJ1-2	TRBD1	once	CASSSRSGTGTSDYGYTF	TGTGCCAGCAGCTCGAGGTCCGGGACAGGGACATCTGATTATGGCTACACCTTC
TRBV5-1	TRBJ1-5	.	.	CASSLVAGDGNQPQHF	TGCGCCAGCAGCTTGGTTGCGGGGGACGGCAATCAGCCCCAGCATTTT
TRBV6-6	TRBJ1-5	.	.	CAISYQGNQPQHF	TGTGCCATCAGTTACCAGGGGAACCAGCCCCAGCATTTT
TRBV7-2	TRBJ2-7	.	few	CASSLLIPGLYAYEQYF	TGTGCCAGCAGCTTACTGATCCCGGGACTCTATGCCTACGAGCAGTACTTC
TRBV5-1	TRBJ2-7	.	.	CASSSNREGGQYF	TGCGCCAGCAGCTCGAACAGGGAGGGGGGTCAGTACTTC
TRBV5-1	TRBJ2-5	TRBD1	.	CASSLEGTGPQETQYF	TGCGCCAGCAGCTTGGAGGGGACAGGGCCCCAAGAGACCCAGTACTTC
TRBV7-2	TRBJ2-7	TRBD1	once	CASSLAGQGFAEQYF	TGTGCCAGCAGCTTAGCGGGACAGGGCTTCGCCGAGCAGTACTTC
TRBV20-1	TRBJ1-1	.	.	CSARLQNTEAFF	TGCAGTGCCAGACTACAGAACACTGAAGCTTTCTTT
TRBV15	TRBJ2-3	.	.	CATSALGDHTDTQYF	TGTGCCACCAGCGCGCTTGGGGATCACACAGATACGCAGTATTTT
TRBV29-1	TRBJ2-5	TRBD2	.	CSAPGIGSGGHNYNEQYF	TGCAGCGCCCCCGGGATAGGTAGCGGGGGTCATAACTACAATGAGCAGTACTTC
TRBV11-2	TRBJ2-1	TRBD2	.	CASSAARLAGGTSYNEQFF	TGTGCCAGCAGCGCCGCCCGTCTAGCGGGGGGCACCTCCTACAATGAGCAGTTCTTC
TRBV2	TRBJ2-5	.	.	CASTGQSETQYF	TGTGCCAGCACTGGTCAGAGTGAGACCCAGTACTTC
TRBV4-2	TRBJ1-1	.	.	CASSQARVNTEAFF	TGTGCCAGCAGCCAAGCGCGGGTAAACACTGAAGCTTTCTTT
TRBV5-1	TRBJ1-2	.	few	CARERYGYTF	TGCGCCAGGGAGCGCTATGGCTACACCTTC
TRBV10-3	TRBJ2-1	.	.	CAIRGGTTYEQFF	TGTGCCATCAGGGGGGGAACAACCTACGAGCAGTTCTTC
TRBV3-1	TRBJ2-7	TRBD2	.	CASSQVPWASGGASSYEQYF	TGTGCCAGCAGCCAAGTCCCGTGGGCTAGCGGGGGGGCCTCCTCCTACGAGCAGTACTTC
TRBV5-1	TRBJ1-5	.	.	CASSLGPGDLGQPQHF	TGCGCCAGCAGCCTGGGCCCCGGGGATTTAGGGCAGCCCCAGCATTTT
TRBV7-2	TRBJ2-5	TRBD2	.	CASSLWTSGKKETQYF	TGTGCCAGCAGCTTATGGACTAGCGGGAAAAAAGAGACCCAGTACTTC
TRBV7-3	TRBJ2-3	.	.	CASSPSRTQYF	TGTGCCAGCAGCCCCTCACGGACGCAGTATTTT
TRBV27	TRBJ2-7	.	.	CASSIRGSPYEQYF	TGTGCCAGCAGCATTCGGGGCAGCCCCTACGAGCAGTACTTC
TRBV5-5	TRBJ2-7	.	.	CASSLKGTGSSYEQYF	TGTGCCAGCAGCTTGAAGGGAACGGGAAGCTCCTACGAGCAGTACTTC
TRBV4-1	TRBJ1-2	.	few	CASSQDLEGRGYTF	TGCGCCAGCAGCCAAGATCTTGAAGGCCGTGGCTACACCTTC
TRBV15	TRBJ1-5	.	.	CATSSTGLNQPQHF	TGTGCCACCAGCAGCACAGGGCTCAATCAGCCCCAGCATTTT
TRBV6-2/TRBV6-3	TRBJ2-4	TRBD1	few	CASSYKGAHWSGIQYF	TGTGCCAGCAGTTACAAGGGGGCGCATTGGTCCGGCATTCAGTACTTC
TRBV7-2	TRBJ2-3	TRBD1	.	CASSYAGTGPDTQYF	TGTGCCAGCAGCTATGCCGGGACAGGGCCAGATACGCAGTATTTT
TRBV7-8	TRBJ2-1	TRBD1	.	CASSNYRTGALHNEQFF	TGTGCCAGCAGCAATTATCGTACAGGGGCACTCCACAATGAGCAGTTCTTC
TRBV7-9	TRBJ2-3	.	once	CASSLGVPDTQYF	TGTGCCAGCAGCTTAGGTGTCCCAGATACGCAGTATTTT
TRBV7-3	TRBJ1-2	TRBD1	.	CASSSATGGVYGYTF	TGTGCCAGCAGCTCCGCGACAGGGGGCGTCTATGGCTACACCTTC
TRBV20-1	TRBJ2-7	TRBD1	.	CSASGTTGAAYEQYF	TGCAGTGCTAGTGGTACGACAGGGGCCGCGTACGAGCAGTACTTC
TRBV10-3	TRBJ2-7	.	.	CAIRGRVSETYEQYF	TGTGCCATCAGGGGCCGGGTCTCGGAGACCTACGAGCAGTACTTC
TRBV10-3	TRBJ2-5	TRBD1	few	CAISEGDRGMWETQYF	TGTGCCATCAGTGAAGGCGACAGGGGCATGTGGGAGACCCAGTACTTC
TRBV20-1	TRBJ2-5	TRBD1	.	CSARVLDRGGETQYF	TGCAGTGCTAGAGTTCTGGACAGGGGAGGGGAGACCCAGTACTTC
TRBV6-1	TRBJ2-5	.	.	CASTYSQETQYF	TGTGCCAGCACCTACAGCCAAGAGACCCAGTACTTC
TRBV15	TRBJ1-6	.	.	CATSRQGSSYNSPLHF	TGTGCCACCAGCAGACAGGGGAGCTCCTATAATTCACCCCTCCACTTT
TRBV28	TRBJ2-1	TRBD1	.	CASSVAQGAPYNEQFF	TGTGCCAGCAGTGTCGCACAGGGGGCCCCCTACAATGAGCAGTTCTTC
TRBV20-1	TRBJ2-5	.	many	CSVEGQEETQYF	TGCAGTGTTGAAGGGCAGGAAGAGACCCAGTACTTC